Listed below are T cell receptor beta chains from one sample, sequenced in a study of T cells of healthy individuals. MiXCR, run by TCRdb on the 5' RACE reads, gives a single entry per CDR3 protein. The sample includes tens of thousands of distinct CDR3 sequences, 4% to 5% seen only once; the top ten take over 9%. These receptors were taken from a human donor in good health. The CDR3 runs from the conserved cysteine through the conserved F or W. The D gene is left open where the match is weak. The size field is filled for only some rows; it gives once, few, many or a size class.

J gene | D gene | V gene | clone size | CDR3 length | CDR3 protein | CDR3 DNA
TRBJ2-7 | - | TRBV2 | few | 14 | CASSFSRTSYEQYF | TGTGCCAGCAGTTTCTCTAGAACCTCCTACGAGCAGTACTTC
TRBJ1-1 | TRBD1 | TRBV11-3 | many | 16 | CASSPGQGWVNTEAFF | TGTGCCAGCAGCCCCGGACAGGGATGGGTGAACACTGAAGCTTTCTTT
TRBJ1-6 | - | TRBV12-3/TRBV12-4 | few | 14 | CASSLGYTNSPLHF | TGTGCCAGCAGTTTGGGATACACTAATTCACCCCTCCACTTT
TRBJ1-3 | - | TRBV12-3/TRBV12-4 | many | 12 | CASSLFGNTIYF | TGTGCCAGCAGTTTATTTGGAAACACCATATATTTT
TRBJ1-2 | - | TRBV30 | many | 11 | CAWSVGPLYTF | TGTGCCTGGAGTGTAGGGCCACTTTACACCTTC
TRBJ2-2 | - | TRBV3-1 | - | 14 | CASSQVYRGAELFF | TGTGCCAGCAGCCAAGTGTACCGGGGGGCGGAGCTGTTTTTT
TRBJ2-7 | - | TRBV7-6 | many | 18 | CASSPPVPRGPNVYEQYF | TGTGCCAGCAGCCCCCCGGTGCCCAGGGGACCGAACGTGTACGAGCAGTACTTC
TRBJ1-2 | TRBD1 | TRBV2 | - | 13 | CASRETGANGYTF | TGTGCCAGCAGGGAGACAGGGGCTAATGGCTACACCTTC
TRBJ1-2 | - | TRBV20-1 | many | 11 | CKSGEAGGYTF | TGCAAGTCAGGGGAAGCAGGTGGCTACACCTTC
TRBJ2-5 | - | TRBV7-8 | many | 14 | CASSLAYGRWTQYF | TGTGCCAGCAGCTTAGCCTACGGCCGATGGACCCAGTACTTC
TRBJ2-7 | TRBD2 | TRBV11-3 | many | 17 | CASSFYLRLAGTYEQYF | TGTGCCAGCAGCTTCTACCTGCGACTAGCGGGGACCTACGAGCAGTACTTC
TRBJ2-1 | - | TRBV6-2/TRBV6-3 | many | 16 | CASSYYRVSSYNEQFF | TGTGCCAGCAGTTATTATAGGGTAAGCTCCTACAATGAGCAGTTCTTC
TRBJ1-4 | - | TRBV5-1 | many | 15 | CASSPAGRTNEKLFF | TGCGCCAGCAGCCCGGCTGGGAGAACCAATGAAAAACTGTTTTTT
TRBJ2-3 | TRBD1 | TRBV5-5 | many | 16 | CASSGPGQGASDTQYF | TGTGCCAGCAGCGGCCCGGGACAGGGGGCCTCAGATACGCAGTATTTT
TRBJ1-2 | TRBD1 | TRBV6-5 | many | 16 | CASRQTGGIGGYGYTF | TGTGCCAGCAGACAAACAGGGGGCATAGGGGGCTATGGCTACACCTTC
TRBJ2-2 | TRBD2 | TRBV2 | many | 14 | CASRGLLNTGELFF | TGTGCCAGCAGGGGACTACTGAACACCGGGGAGCTGTTTTTT
TRBJ2-2 | - | TRBV11-3 | many | 12 | CASSPTEGELFF | TGTGCCAGCAGCCCTACTGAAGGGGAGCTGTTTTTT
TRBJ2-1 | - | TRBV7-2 | many | 17 | CASRYLPGSRLYNEQFF | TGTGCCAGCAGATACCTCCCTGGTTCGCGTCTTTACAATGAGCAGTTCTTC
TRBJ2-4 | - | TRBV25-1 | many | 11 | CASNYGNIQYF | TGTGCCAGCAATTACGGGAACATTCAGTACTTC
TRBJ1-6 | TRBD1 | TRBV3-1 | many | 13 | CASSPGQGLPLHF | TGTGCCAGCAGCCCGGGACAGGGGCTACCCCTCCACTTT
TRBJ1-4 | TRBD1 | TRBV12-3/TRBV12-4 | many | 14 | CASSSGGRGEKLFF | TGTGCCAGCAGTTCAGGGGGCAGAGGGGAAAAACTGTTTTTT
TRBJ2-3 | TRBD2 | TRBV4-2 | many | 17 | CASSRGLAGGLTDTQYF | TGTGCCAGCAGCCGAGGACTAGCGGGGGGGCTCACAGATACGCAGTATTTT
TRBJ2-7 | - | TRBV21-1 | few | 15 | CASSKQHRGRNEQYF | TGTGCCAGCAGCAAACAGCACAGGGGGCGTAACGAGCAGTACTTC
TRBJ2-4 | - | TRBV6-2/TRBV6-3 | - | 14 | CASSYLGGKNIQYF | TGTGCCAGCAGTTACTTAGGGGGCAAAAACATTCAGTACTTC
TRBJ1-6 | - | TRBV20-1 | many | 13 | CSAQGVGDSPLHF | TGCAGTGCCCAAGGGGTCGGGGATTCACCCCTCCACTTT
TRBJ1-1 | - | TRBV6-5 | many | 16 | CASSYTWTVGNTEAFF | TGTGCCAGCAGTTACACCTGGACAGTCGGGAACACTGAAGCTTTCTTT
TRBJ2-7 | TRBD2 | TRBV2 | many | 16 | CASTGGSLRAFYEQYF | TGTGCCAGCACCGGGGGGTCCCTCAGGGCTTTCTACGAGCAGTACTTC
TRBJ2-7 | TRBD2 | TRBV28 | - | 13 | CASGAGVLYEQYF | TGTGCCAGCGGGGCGGGGGTCCTCTACGAGCAGTACTTC
TRBJ1-5 | - | TRBV12-3/TRBV12-4 | many | 17 | CASSLTLQGGDNQPQHF | TGTGCCAGCAGTCTCACCCTTCAGGGAGGCGACAATCAGCCCCAGCATTTT
TRBJ1-2 | TRBD1 | TRBV10-3 | many | 15 | CAISESGTGDDGYTF | TGTGCCATCAGTGAGTCGGGGACAGGGGATGATGGCTACACCTTC
TRBJ1-4 | - | TRBV5-1 | few | 15 | CASSRRDATNEKLFF | TGCGCCAGCAGCCGGAGAGACGCAACTAATGAAAAACTGTTTTTT
TRBJ2-5 | - | TRBV3-1 | - | 14 | CASSRLGRQETQYF | TGTGCCAGCAGCCGCCTGGGCAGACAAGAGACCCAGTACTTC
TRBJ2-7 | TRBD1 | TRBV20-1 | many | 13 | CSARGTGSYEQYF | TGCAGTGCTAGAGGGACAGGCTCCTACGAGCAGTACTTC
TRBJ2-7 | - | TRBV11-2 | many | 14 | CASSNDRTSYEQYF | TGTGCCAGCAGCAACGACAGGACCAGTTACGAGCAGTACTTC
TRBJ1-4 | TRBD1 | TRBV5-4 | - | 14 | CASSSPGQHEKLFF | TGTGCCAGCAGCTCGCCGGGACAGCACGAAAAACTGTTTTTT
TRBJ1-2 | TRBD1 | TRBV20-1 | - | 13 | CSAVGQEDYGYTF | TGCAGTGCAGTGGGACAGGAGGACTATGGCTACACCTTC
TRBJ1-2 | - | TRBV29-1 | many | 15 | CSAWTESYQFYGYTF | TGCAGCGCCTGGACAGAATCCTACCAATTTTATGGCTACACCTTC
TRBJ2-5 | TRBD2 | TRBV24-1 | many | 17 | CATSPRGLAGVQETQYF | TGTGCCACCAGCCCCCGGGGCCTAGCGGGAGTACAAGAGACCCAGTACTTC
TRBJ2-1 | - | TRBV5-5 | many | 16 | CASSLGGRGWIDEQFF | TGTGCCAGCAGCTTGGGGGGGCGGGGCTGGATCGATGAGCAGTTCTTC
TRBJ2-3 | - | TRBV29-1 | many | 15 | CSVNFPRDSTDTQYF | TGCAGCGTCAATTTCCCCCGGGACAGCACAGATACGCAGTATTTT
TRBJ1-1 | - | TRBV2 | few | 15 | CASSEARQKNTEAFF | TGTGCCAGCAGTGAAGCCCGGCAGAAGAACACTGAAGCTTTCTTT
TRBJ2-5 | - | TRBV7-6 | - | 12 | CASSRGQETQYF | TGTGCCAGCAGCCGTGGCCAAGAGACCCAGTACTTC
TRBJ1-1 | - | TRBV29-1 | many | 14 | CSVEGRLMNTEAFF | TGCAGCGTGGAGGGGCGCTTAATGAACACTGAAGCTTTCTTT
TRBJ1-2 | - | TRBV6-5 | many | 16 | CASSYSSLKFGYGYTF | TGTGCCAGCAGTTACTCGTCGCTGAAGTTTGGCTATGGCTACACCTTC